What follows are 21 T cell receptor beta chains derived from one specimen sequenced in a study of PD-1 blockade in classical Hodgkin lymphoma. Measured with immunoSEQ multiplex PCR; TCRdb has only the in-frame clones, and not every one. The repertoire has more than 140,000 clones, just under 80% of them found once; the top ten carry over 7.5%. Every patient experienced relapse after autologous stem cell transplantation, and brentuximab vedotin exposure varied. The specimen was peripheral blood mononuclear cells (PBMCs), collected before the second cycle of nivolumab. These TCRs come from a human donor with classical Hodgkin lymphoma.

The CDR3 DNA sequence: TGTGCCAGCAGTTTCCCTCAGGGAAGGGAAAAACTGTTTTTT. Translated, it gives CASSFPQGREKLFF. J is TRBJ1-4 and V is TRBV28; tentative D call: TRBD1 (5 bases). Trimming took off 3 bases at V and 8 bases at J, with 13 bases between the two ends. The CDR3 totals 14 residues. Germline values: CDR1 MDHEN, CDR2 SYDVKM.

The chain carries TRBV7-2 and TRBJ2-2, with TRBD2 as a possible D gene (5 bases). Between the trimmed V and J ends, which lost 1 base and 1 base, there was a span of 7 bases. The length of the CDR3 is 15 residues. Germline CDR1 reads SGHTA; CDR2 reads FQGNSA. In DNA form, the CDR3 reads TGTGCCAGCAGCTTAGGTGCGGGGAACACCGGGGAGCTGTTTTTT. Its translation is CASSLGAGNTGELFF.

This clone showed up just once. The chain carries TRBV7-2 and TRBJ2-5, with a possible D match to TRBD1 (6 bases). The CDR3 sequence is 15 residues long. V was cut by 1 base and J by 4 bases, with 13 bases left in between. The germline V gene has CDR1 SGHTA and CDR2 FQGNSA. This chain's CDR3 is CASSLDRDGRETQYF. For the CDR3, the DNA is TGTGCCAGCAGCTTAGACAGGGATGGGCGAGAGACCCAGTACTTC.

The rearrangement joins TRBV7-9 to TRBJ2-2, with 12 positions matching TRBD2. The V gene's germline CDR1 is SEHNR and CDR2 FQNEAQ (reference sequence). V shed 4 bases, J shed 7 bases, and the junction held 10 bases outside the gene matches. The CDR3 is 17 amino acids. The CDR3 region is CASSSPTSGGGDGELFF. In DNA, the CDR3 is TGTGCCAGCAGCTCCCCGACTAGCGGGGGTGGCGACGGGGAGCTGTTTTTT.

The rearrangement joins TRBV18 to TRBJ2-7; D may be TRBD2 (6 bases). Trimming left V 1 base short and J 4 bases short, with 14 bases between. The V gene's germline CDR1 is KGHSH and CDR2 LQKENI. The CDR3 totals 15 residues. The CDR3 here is CASSPLTRTPYEQYF. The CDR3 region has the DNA TGTGCCAGCTCACCACTGACTAGGACGCCATACGAGCAGTACTTC.

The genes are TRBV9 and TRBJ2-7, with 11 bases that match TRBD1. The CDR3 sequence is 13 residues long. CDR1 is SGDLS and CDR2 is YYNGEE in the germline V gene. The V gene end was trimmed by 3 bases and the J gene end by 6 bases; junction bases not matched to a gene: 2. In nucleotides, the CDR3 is TGTGCCAGCAGCGCCGGGACAGGGGGCGAGCAGTACTTC. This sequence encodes CASSAGTGGEQYF.

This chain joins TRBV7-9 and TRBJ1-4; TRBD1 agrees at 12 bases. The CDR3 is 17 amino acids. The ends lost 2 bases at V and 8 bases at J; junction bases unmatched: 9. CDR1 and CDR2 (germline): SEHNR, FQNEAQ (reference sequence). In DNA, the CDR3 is TGTGCCAGCAGCTTAACCTCGGCGGGGACAGGGGGCGAAAAACTGTTTTTT. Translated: CASSLTSAGTGGEKLFF.

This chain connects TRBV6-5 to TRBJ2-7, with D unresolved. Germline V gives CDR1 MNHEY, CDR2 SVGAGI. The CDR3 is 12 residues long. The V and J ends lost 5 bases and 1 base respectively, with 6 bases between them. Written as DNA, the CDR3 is TGTGCCAGCAGTGACGGATCCTACGAGCAGTACTTC. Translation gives CASSDGSYEQYF.

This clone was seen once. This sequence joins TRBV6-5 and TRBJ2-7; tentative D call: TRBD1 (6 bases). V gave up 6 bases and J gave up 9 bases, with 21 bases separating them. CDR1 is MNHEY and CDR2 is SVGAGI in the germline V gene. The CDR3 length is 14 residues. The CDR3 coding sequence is TGTGCCAGCAGCGGGATTGCCGGGACAAAAGCGCAGTACTTC. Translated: CASSGIAGTKAQYF.

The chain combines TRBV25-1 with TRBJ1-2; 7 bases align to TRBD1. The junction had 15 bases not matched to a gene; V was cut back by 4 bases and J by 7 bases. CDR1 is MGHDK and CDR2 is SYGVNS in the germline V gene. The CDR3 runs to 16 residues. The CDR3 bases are TGTGCCAGCAGTGGGACACAGGGCAGGGGGGCCTTTGGCTACACCTTC. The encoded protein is CASSGTQGRGAFGYTF.

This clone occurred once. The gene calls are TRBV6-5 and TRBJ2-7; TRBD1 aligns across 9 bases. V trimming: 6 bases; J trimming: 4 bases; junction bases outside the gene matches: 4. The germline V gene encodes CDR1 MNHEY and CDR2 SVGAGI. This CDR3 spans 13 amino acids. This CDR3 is CASRPGQGYEQYF. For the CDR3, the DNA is TGTGCCAGCAGGCCGGGACAGGGTTACGAGCAGTACTTC.

The CDR3 DNA is TGTGCCAGCAGGGACAGGCCCAGCTCCTACAATGAGCAGTTCTTC. Translation: CASRDRPSSYNEQFF. The rearrangement uses TRBV6-5 and TRBJ2-1, with 7 nucleotides matching TRBD1. Germline lookup yields CDR1 MNHEY and CDR2 SVGAGI. The trim removed 6 bases at V and 0 bases at J, leaving 5 bases unmatched. CDR3 length: 15 residues.

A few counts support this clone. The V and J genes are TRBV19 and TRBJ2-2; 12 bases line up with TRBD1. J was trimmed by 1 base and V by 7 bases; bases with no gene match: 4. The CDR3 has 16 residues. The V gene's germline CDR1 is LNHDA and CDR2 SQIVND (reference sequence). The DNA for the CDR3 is TGTGCCAGTACTTGGGACAGGGGGCGGAACACCGGGGAGCTGTTTTTT. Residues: CASTWDRGRNTGELFF.

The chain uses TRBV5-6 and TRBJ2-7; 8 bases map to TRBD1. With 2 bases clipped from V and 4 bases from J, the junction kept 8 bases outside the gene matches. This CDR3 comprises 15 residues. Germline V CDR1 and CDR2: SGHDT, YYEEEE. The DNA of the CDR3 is TGTGCCAGCAGCTTACTATCGGACAGGGTGTACGAGCAGTACTTC. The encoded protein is CASSLLSDRVYEQYF.

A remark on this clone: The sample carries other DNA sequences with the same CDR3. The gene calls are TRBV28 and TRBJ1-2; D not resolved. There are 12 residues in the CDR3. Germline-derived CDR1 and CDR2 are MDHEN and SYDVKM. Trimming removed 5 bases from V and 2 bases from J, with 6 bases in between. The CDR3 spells CASSPGNYGYTF. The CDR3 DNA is TGTGCCAGCAGTCCGGGCAACTATGGCTACACCTTC.

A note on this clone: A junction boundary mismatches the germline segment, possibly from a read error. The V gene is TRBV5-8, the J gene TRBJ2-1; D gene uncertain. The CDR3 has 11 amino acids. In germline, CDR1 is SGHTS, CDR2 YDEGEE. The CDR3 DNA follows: TGTGCCAGCAGCTCCTCCAATGAGCAGTTCTTC. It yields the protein CASSSSNEQFF.

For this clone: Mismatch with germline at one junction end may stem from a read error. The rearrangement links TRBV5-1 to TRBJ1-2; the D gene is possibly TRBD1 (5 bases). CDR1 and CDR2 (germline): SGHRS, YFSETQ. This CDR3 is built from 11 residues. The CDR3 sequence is CASSRRAGYTF. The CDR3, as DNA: TGTGCCAGCAGCCGCAGGGCTGGCTACACCTTC.

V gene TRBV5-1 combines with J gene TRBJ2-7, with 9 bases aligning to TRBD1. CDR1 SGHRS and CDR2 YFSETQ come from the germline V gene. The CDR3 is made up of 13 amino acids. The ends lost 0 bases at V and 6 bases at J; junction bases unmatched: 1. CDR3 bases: TGCGCCAGCAGCTTGGTGGACAGGGGCGAGCAGTACTTC. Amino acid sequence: CASSLVDRGEQYF.

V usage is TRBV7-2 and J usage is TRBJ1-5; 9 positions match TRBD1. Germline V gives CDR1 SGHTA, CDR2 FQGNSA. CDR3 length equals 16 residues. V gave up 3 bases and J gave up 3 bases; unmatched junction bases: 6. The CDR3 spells CASSFVGTGNNQPQHF. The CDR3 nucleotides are TGTGCCAGCAGCTTCGTCGGGACAGGGAACAATCAGCCCCAGCATTTT. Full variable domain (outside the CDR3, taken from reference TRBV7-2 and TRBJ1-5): GAGVSQSPSNKVTEKGKDVELRCDPISGHTALYWYRQSLGQGLEFLIYFQGNSAPDKSGLPSDRFSAERTGGSVSTLTIQRTQQEDSAVYLCASSFVGTGNNQPQHFGDGTRLSIL.

CDR3 nucleotide sequence: TGTGCCAGCAAGGGAGAGATAGACACCGGGGAGCTGTTTTTT. Translated, it gives CASKGEIDTGELFF. The chain couples TRBV2 to TRBJ2-2, with D possibly matching TRBD2 (5 bases). The V end was cut by 7 bases, the J end by 3 bases, with 12 bases between. Looked up from germline, CDR1 is SNHLY and CDR2 is FYNNEI. The CDR3 totals 14 residues.

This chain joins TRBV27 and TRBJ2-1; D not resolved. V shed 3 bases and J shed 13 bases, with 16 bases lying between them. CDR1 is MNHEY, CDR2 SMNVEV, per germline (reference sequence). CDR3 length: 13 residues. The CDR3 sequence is CASSLTLPARQFF. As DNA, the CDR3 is TGTGCCAGCAGTTTGACCCTCCCCGCTCGCCAGTTCTTC.